These 12 T cell receptor beta chains share one sample of origin, sequenced in a study of cytomegalovirus exposure and HLA in healthy donors. In the PCR, 60 Vbeta and 13 Jbeta primers were used. Sequencing used immunoSEQ multiplex PCR; TCRdb keeps in-frame clones, though not all of them. The table has about 64,000 clones, about 61% seen once. Material for sequencing was PBMCs. The receptors were gathered from a woman aged 45-59 years in good health and CMV-seronegative.

V usage is TRBV28 and J usage is TRBJ1-6, with 7 positions matching TRBD1. The germline CDR1 and CDR2 sequences are MDHEN and SYDVKM. This CDR3 is 15 amino acids long. V was pared by 6 bases and J by 6 bases, with 8 bases of the junction left unmatched. The CDR3 DNA is TGTGCCAGCAGCAGTATCCAGGGGGTTAATTCACCCCTCCACTTT. Residues: CASSSIQGVNSPLHF.

The chain joins TRBV7-9 to TRBJ2-7; the match to TRBD1 covers 9 bases. The CDR3 sequence is 15 residues long. CDR1 and CDR2 (germline): SEHNR, FQNEAQ (reference sequence). J was trimmed by 6 bases and V by 0 bases; bases with no gene match: 6. The CDR3 loop reads CASSLAGTGQFEQYF. In nucleotides, the CDR3 is TGTGCCAGCAGCTTAGCGGGGACAGGGCAATTCGAGCAGTACTTC.

This chain connects TRBV4-2 to TRBJ1-5; D is perhaps TRBD1 (6 bases). This CDR3 is 14 amino acids long. CDR1 and CDR2 from the germline V gene are LGHNA and YNFKEQ. Trimming took off 5 bases at V and 5 bases at J, with 13 bases between the two ends. The CDR3 sequence is CASSSTGRDQPQHF. In DNA, the CDR3 is TGTGCCAGCAGCTCCACAGGGCGCGATCAGCCCCAGCATTTT.

V and J are TRBV5-1 and TRBJ2-1; 10 bases fit TRBD2. Per germline, CDR1 SGHRS and CDR2 YFSETQ. V was clipped by 2 bases and J by 2 bases; unmatched bases: 4. This CDR3 comprises 16 residues. The CDR3 nucleotides read TGCGCCAGCAGCTTCTTAGCGGGAGGCGCCTACAATGAGCAGTTCTTC. It translates to CASSFLAGGAYNEQFF.

On this clone itself: One end of the junction is discordant with germline, which a read error may explain. The V gene is TRBV7-7, the J gene TRBJ2-1, with TRBD2 matching over 10 bases. Germline V gives CDR1 SSHAT, CDR2 FNYEAQ (reference sequence). The CDR3 has 15 amino acids. CDR3: CASSLGTSAYNEQFF. The CDR3 nucleotides are TGTGCTAGCAGCTTAGGGACTAGCGCCTACAATGAGCAGTTCTTC.

This chain connects TRBV5-1 to TRBJ2-7; 8 bases are a match to TRBD2. The trim removed 1 base at V and 2 bases at J, leaving 8 bases unmatched. CDR3 length: 16 residues. Germline CDR1 is SGHRS and CDR2 is YFSETQ. CDR3 sequence reads: CASSLSPAGVTYEQYF. The CDR3 DNA follows: TGCGCCAGCAGCTTGTCCCCAGCGGGAGTCACCTACGAGCAGTACTTC.

The V gene is TRBV5-8, the J gene TRBJ2-1; 7 nucleotides agree with TRBD2. V dropped 1 base and J dropped 1; count of bases not matched to a gene: 5. The CDR3 sequence is 16 residues long. Germline CDR1 reads SGHTS; CDR2 reads YDEGEE. The CDR3 DNA follows: TGTGCCAGCAGCTTGTGGCCAGCGGGGTCCTACAATGAGCAGTTCTTC. Translation gives CASSLWPAGSYNEQFF.

This clone was detected a few times. This rearrangement joins TRBV4-3 to TRBJ2-7; no firm D call. The CDR3 loop spans 15 amino acids. V was clipped by 0 bases and J by 0 bases, with 9 bases between them. CDR1 and CDR2 from the germline V gene are LGHNA and YSLEER. The CDR3 DNA reads as TGCGCCAGCAGCCAAGATTATGACACCTCCTACGAGCAGTACTTC. This translates into CASSQDYDTSYEQYF.

The chain uses TRBV9 and TRBJ2-5; D perhaps matches TRBD1 (6 bases). The CDR3 is 15 amino acids. CDR1 SGDLS and CDR2 YYNGEE come from the germline V gene. Trimming removed 3 bases from V and 0 bases from J, with 12 bases in between. The CDR3 coding sequence is TGTGCCAGCAGCGCAAAGACAGGATACCAAGAGACCCAGTACTTC. This translates into CASSAKTGYQETQYF. The entire variable domain, with the rest obtained from reference TRBV9 and TRBJ2-5, is as follows: DSGVTQTPKHLITATGQRVTLRCSPRSGDLSVYWYQQSLDQGLQFLIQYYNGEERAKGNILERFSAQQFPDLHSELNLSSLELGDSALYFCASSAKTGYQETQYFGPGTRLLVL.

This chain uses TRBV5-4 with TRBJ2-1, with 10 bases aligning to TRBD2. The CDR3 loop spans 15 amino acids. Germline V gene sequence: CDR1 SGHNT, CDR2 YYREEE (reference sequence). The V and J ends lost 4 bases and 8 bases, in that order; junction bases with no gene match: 9. In nucleotides, the CDR3 is TGTGCCAGCAGCCTAGGACTAGCGGCATCGGATGAGCAGTTCTTC. Protein: CASSLGLAASDEQFF.

The J gene is TRBJ2-3, the V gene TRBV6-5; 7 bases match TRBD1. V lost 5 bases, J lost 1 base, and 6 bases stayed unmatched. Germline CDR1 MNHEY, CDR2 SVGAGI. This CDR3 is built from 15 residues. The CDR3 sequence: CASSRTGAGTDTQYF. The CDR3 nucleotides read TGTGCCAGCAGTCGGACAGGAGCTGGCACAGATACGCAGTATTTT.

The chain is built from TRBV2 and TRBJ2-6; D not resolved. This CDR3 comprises 16 residues. V was cut by 5 bases and J by 0 bases, with 11 bases left in between. The V gene's germline CDR1 is SNHLY and CDR2 FYNNEI. CDR3 residues: CASSPYSSSGANVLTF. The CDR3 DNA follows: TGTGCCAGCAGTCCCTATTCTAGCTCTGGGGCCAACGTCCTGACTTTC.